This T cell receptor beta chain came from a study of control samples from healthy donors and cancer patients. Method: immunoSEQ multiplex PCR; TCRdb's copy keeps in-frame clones and lacks some. Of about 63,000 clones listed, 70% to 90% are singletons. The CDR3 covers 13 residues. The V segment lost 1 base and the J segment 4 bases; nucleotides outside the gene matches: 1. CDR1 is SQVTM, CDR2 ANQGSEA, per germline. The sequencing input was blood. The genes are TRBV29-1 and TRBJ2-4, with 7 bases identical to TRBD2. This sequence was found in a man aged 40-50 years in good health. CDR3 nucleotides: TGCAGCGTTGAAGGGGGGGGAAAAAACATTCAGTACTTC. It translates to CSVEGGGKNIQYF.